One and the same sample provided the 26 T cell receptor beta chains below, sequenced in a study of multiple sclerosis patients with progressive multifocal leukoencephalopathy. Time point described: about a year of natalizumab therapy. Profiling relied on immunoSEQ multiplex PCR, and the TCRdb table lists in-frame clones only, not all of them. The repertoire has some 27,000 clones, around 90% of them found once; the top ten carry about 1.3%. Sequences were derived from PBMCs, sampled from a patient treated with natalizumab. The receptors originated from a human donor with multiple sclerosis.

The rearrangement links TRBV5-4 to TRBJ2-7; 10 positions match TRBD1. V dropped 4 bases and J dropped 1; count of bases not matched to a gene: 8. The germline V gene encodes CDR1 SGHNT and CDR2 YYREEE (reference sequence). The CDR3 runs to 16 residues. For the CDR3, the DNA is TGTGCCAGCAGCCAAGAGGAGGGACAGGGGTCCTACGAGCAGTACTTC. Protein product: CASSQEEGQGSYEQYF. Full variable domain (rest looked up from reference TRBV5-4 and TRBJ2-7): ETGVTQSPTHLIKTRGQQVTLRCSSQSGHNTVSWYQQALGQGPQFIFQYYREEENGRGNFPPRFSGLQFPNYSSELNVNALELDDSALYLCASSQEEGQGSYEQYFGPGTRLTVT.

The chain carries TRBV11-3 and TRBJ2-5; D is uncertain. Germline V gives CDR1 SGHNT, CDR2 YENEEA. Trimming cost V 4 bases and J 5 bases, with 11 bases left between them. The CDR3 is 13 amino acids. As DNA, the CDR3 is TGTGCCAGCAGCTCCGGACCGAGGGAGACCCAGTACTTC. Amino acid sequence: CASSSGPRETQYF.

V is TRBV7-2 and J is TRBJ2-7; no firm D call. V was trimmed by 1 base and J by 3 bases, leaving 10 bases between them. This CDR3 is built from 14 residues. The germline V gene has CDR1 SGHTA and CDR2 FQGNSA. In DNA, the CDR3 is TGTGCCAGCAGCTTAGGAAATTCTATCTACGAGCAGTACTTC. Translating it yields CASSLGNSIYEQYF.

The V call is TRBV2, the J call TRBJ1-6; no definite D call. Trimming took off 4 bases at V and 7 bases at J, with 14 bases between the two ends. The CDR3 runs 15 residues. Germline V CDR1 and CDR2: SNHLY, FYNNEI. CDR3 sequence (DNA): TGTGCCAGCAGTGCCGGACTGTTCGAAAATTCACCCCTCCACTTT. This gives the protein CASSAGLFENSPLHF.

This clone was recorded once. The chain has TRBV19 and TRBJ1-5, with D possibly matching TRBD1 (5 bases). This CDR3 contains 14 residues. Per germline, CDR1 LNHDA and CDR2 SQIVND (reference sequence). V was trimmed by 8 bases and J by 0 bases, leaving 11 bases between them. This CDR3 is CASAGTASNQPQHF. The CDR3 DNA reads TGTGCCAGTGCCGGGACCGCTAGCAATCAGCCCCAGCATTTT.

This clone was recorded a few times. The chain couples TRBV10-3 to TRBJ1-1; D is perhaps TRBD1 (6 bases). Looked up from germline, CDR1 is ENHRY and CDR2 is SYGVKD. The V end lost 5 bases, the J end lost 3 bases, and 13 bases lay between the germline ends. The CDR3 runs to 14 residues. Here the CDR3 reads CAISRSGVDTEAFF. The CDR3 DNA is TGTGCCATCAGTCGTTCAGGGGTGGACACTGAAGCTTTCTTT.

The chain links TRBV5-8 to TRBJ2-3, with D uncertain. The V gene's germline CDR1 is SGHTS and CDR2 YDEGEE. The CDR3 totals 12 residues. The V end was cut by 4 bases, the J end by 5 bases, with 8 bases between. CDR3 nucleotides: TGTGCCAGCAGCGTACCGCGAGATACGCAGTATTTT. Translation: CASSVPRDTQYF.

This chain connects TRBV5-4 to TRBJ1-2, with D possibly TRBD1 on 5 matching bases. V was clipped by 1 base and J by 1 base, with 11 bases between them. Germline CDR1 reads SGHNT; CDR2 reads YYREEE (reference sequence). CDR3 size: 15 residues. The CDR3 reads CASSLKGSGNYGYTF. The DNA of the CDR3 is TGTGCCAGCAGCTTGAAGGGGTCGGGTAACTATGGCTACACCTTC.

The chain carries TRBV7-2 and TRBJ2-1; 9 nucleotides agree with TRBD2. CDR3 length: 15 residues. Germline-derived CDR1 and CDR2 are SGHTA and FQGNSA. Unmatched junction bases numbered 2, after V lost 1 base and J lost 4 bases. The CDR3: CASSLDSGRYNEQFF. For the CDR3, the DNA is TGTGCCAGCAGCTTAGACAGCGGGAGGTACAATGAGCAGTTCTTC.

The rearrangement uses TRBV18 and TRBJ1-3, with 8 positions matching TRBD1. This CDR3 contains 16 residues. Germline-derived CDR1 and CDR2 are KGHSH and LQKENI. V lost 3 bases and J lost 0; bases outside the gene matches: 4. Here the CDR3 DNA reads TGTGCCAGCTCACCTGGGACAGGAGACTCTGGAAACACCATATATTTT. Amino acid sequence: CASSPGTGDSGNTIYF.

Here the CDR3 DNA reads TGTGCCAGCAGCCCAGTTGCTCAGTCTCTCTATGGCTACACCTTC. Translation: CASSPVAQSLYGYTF. J is TRBJ1-2 and V is TRBV6-6, with no clear D. In germline, CDR1 is MNHNY, CDR2 SVGAGI (reference sequence). Trimming stripped 6 bases from V and 4 bases from J, with 18 bases between. This CDR3 region has 15 residues.

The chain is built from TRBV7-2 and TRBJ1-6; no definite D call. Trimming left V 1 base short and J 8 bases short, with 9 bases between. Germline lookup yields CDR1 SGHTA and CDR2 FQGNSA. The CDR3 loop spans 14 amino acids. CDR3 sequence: CASSLVPEDSPLHF. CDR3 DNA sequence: TGTGCCAGCAGCTTAGTGCCGGAGGATTCACCCCTCCACTTT.

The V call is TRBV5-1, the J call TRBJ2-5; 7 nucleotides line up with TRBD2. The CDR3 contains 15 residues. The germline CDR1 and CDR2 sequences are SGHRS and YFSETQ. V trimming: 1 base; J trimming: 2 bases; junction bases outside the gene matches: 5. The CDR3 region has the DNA TGCGCCAGCAGCTTGATGGGGGGGAAGCAAGAGACCCAGTACTTC. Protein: CASSLMGGKQETQYF.

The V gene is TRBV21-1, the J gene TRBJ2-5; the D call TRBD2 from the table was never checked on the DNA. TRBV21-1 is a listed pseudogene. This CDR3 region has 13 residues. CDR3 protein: CASSKEWRDTQYF. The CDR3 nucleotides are TGTGCCAGCAGCAAAGAGTGGCGGGACACCCAGTACTTC.

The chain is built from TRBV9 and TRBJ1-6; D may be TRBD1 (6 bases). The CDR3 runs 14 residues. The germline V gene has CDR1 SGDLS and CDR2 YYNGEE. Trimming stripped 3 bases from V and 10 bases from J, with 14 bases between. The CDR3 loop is CASSEQGIRSPLHF. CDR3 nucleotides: TGTGCCAGCAGCGAACAGGGTATACGATCACCCCTCCACTTT. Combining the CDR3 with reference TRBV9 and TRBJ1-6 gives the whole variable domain DSGVTQTPKHLITATGQRVTLRCSPRSGDLSVYWYQQSLDQGLQFLIQYYNGEERAKGNILERFSAQQFPDLHSELNLSSLELGDSALYFCASSEQGIRSPLHFGNGTRLTVT.

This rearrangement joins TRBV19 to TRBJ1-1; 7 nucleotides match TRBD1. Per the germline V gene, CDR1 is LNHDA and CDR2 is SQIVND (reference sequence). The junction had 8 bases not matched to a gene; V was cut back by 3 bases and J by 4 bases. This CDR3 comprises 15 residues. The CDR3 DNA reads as TGTGCCAGTAGTATCTCGGGGACAGCCCTCACTGAAGCTTTCTTT. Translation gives CASSISGTALTEAFF. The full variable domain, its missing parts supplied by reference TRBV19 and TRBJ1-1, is DGGITQSPKYLFRKEGQNVTLSCEQNLNHDAMYWYRQDPGQGLRLIYYSQIVNDFQKGDIAEGYSVSREKKESFPLTVTSAQKNPTAFYLCASSISGTALTEAFFGQGTRLTVV.

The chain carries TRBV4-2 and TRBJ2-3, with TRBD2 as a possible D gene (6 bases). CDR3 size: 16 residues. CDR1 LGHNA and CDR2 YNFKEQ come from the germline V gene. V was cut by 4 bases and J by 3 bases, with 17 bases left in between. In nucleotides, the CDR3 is TGTGCCAGCAGCCGAGCACGGGACTTTGGGACAGATACGCAGTATTTT. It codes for CASSRARDFGTDTQYF.

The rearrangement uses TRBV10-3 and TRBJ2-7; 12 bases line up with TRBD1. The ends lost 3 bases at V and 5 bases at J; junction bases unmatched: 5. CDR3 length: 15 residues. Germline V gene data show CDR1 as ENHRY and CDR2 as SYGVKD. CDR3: CAISDKGTGGNEQYF. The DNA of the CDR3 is TGTGCCATCAGTGATAAGGGGACAGGGGGCAACGAGCAGTACTTC.

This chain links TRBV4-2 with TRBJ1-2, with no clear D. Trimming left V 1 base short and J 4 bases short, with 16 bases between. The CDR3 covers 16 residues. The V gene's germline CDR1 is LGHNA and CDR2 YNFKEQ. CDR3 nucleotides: TGTGCCAGCAGCCAAGGAGTATCTAGCGACCGCTATGGCTACACCTTC. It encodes CASSQGVSSDRYGYTF.

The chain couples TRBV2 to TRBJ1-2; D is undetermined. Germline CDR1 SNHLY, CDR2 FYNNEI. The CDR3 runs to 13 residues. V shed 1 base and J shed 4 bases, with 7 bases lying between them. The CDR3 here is CASSEDKPYGYTF. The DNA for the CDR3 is TGTGCCAGCAGTGAAGACAAGCCCTATGGCTACACCTTC.

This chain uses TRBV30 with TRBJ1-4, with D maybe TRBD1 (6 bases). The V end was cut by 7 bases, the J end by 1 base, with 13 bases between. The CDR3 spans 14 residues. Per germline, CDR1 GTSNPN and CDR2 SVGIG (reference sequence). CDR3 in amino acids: CASQGAQTNEKLFF. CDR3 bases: TGTGCCTCACAGGGTGCTCAAACTAATGAAAAACTGTTTTTT.

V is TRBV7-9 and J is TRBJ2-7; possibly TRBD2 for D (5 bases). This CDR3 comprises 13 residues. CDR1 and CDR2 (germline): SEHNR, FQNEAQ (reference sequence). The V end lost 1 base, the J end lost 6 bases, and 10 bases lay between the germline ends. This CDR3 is CASSLGTDSEQYF. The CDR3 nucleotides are TGTGCCAGCAGCTTAGGGACGGACTCCGAGCAGTACTTC.

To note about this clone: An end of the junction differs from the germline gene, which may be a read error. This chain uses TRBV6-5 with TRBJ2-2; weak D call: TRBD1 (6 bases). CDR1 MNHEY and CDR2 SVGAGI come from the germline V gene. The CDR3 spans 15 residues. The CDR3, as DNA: TGTGCCAGCAGTTACTCGGGCGTGGGGGCCGGGAAGCTGTTTTTT. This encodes CASSYSGVGAGKLFF.

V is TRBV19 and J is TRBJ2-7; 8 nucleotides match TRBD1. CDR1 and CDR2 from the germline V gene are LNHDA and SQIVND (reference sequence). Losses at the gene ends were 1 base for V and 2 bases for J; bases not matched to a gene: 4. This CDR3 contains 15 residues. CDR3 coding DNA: TGTGCCAGTAGTATAGGTGCGACAGGGGCCTACGAGCAGTACTTC. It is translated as CASSIGATGAYEQYF. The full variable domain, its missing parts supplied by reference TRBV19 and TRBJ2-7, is DGGITQSPKYLFRKEGQNVTLSCEQNLNHDAMYWYRQDPGQGLRLIYYSQIVNDFQKGDIAEGYSVSREKKESFPLTVTSAQKNPTAFYLCASSIGATGAYEQYFGPGTRLTVT.

Written as DNA, the CDR3 is TGTGCCTGGAGCGGTAAGCGGCCCCCATCCGGGGAGCTGTTTTTT. As protein: CAWSGKRPPSGELFF. This chain connects TRBV30 to TRBJ2-2, with a weak D call TRBD2 (5 bases). The CDR3 runs 15 residues. The germline gives CDR1 GTSNPN, CDR2 SVGIG (reference sequence). The V and J ends lost 3 bases and 6 bases respectively, with 17 bases between them.

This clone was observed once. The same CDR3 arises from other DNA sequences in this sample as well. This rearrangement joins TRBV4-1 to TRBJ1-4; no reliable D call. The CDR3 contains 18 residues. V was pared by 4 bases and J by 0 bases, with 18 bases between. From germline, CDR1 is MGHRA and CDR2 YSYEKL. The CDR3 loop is CASSPKMIPAATNEKLFF. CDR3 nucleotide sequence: TGCGCCAGCAGCCCAAAGATGATACCGGCAGCAACTAATGAAAAACTGTTTTTT.